These T cell receptor beta chains were read from a single sample in a study of CD8 T cells in ankylosing spondylitis. TCRdb processed the 5' RACE reads anew with MiXCR; each CDR3 protein has one entry. The sample has 200,000 to 300,000 distinct CDR3 sequences, approximately 12% seen once. Sample: blood, either unsorted or a sorted T cell fraction (not recorded which). The origin of the receptors is a male donor with ankylosing spondylitis or in good health (not recorded which). Both conserved end residues are part of each CDR3. Fields, in order: clone size, V gene, D gene, J gene, CDR3 protein, CDR3 DNA. A D gene is named only where the DNA matches it firmly. A row's size may be missing; if present it is once, few, many or a size class.

once	TRBV11-1	-	TRBJ2-7	CASSHTSGQNSYEQYF	TGTGCCAGCAGCCACACCTCAGGACAAAACTCCTACGAGCAGTACTTC
-	TRBV7-8	TRBD1	TRBJ2-7	CASSLVGQGTYEQYF	TGTGCCAGCAGCTTAGTAGGACAGGGCACCTACGAGCAGTACTTC
many	TRBV6-4	TRBD1	TRBJ1-1	CASSDDRGRTEAFF	TGTGCCAGCAGTGACGACAGGGGAAGGACTGAAGCTTTCTTT
-	TRBV19	-	TRBJ1-1	CASRVGTEAFF	TGTGCCAGTAGGGTGGGGACTGAAGCTTTCTTT
many	TRBV20-1	-	TRBJ2-5	CSARDSRGQETQYF	TGCAGTGCTAGGGACAGCCGAGGGCAAGAGACCCAGTACTTC
few	TRBV7-2	TRBD2	TRBJ2-3	CASSLGSGGADTQYF	TGTGCCAGCAGCTTAGGGAGCGGGGGGGCAGATACGCAGTATTTT
-	TRBV11-2	TRBD2	TRBJ2-2	CASSLVLAGTGELFF	TGTGCCAGCAGCTTAGTACTAGCGGGGACCGGGGAGCTGTTTTTT
-	TRBV20-1	-	TRBJ2-1	CSASIRYNEQFF	TGCAGTGCTAGTATCCGATACAATGAGCAGTTCTTC
many	TRBV5-1	-	TRBJ2-3	CASSLGGQRTDTQYF	TGCGCCAGCAGCTTGGGGGGCCAGCGGACAGATACGCAGTATTTT
many	TRBV12-3/TRBV12-4	-	TRBJ1-5	CASSTMWGRQPQHF	TGTGCCAGCAGTACCATGTGGGGGCGTCAGCCCCAGCATTTT
many	TRBV5-1	-	TRBJ1-1	CASSLEGPDKQAFF	TGCGCCAGCAGCTTGGAGGGGCCAGACAAGCAAGCTTTCTTT
-	TRBV6-4	TRBD2	TRBJ2-1	CASSADIAGGSEQFF	TGTGCCAGCAGCGCGGATATAGCGGGAGGGAGTGAGCAGTTCTTC
many	TRBV12-3/TRBV12-4	-	TRBJ2-3	CASSLGARQGPSTDTQYF	TGTGCCAGCAGTTTGGGGGCGAGACAAGGGCCAAGCACAGATACGCAGTATTTT
many	TRBV6-5	-	TRBJ2-7	CASRSLGGTEYF	TGTGCCAGCCGCAGTCTAGGGGGGACGGAGTACTTC
-	TRBV19	-	TRBJ1-1	CASKLTVGANTEAFF	TGTGCCAGTAAGTTAACGGTGGGGGCGAACACTGAAGCTTTCTTT
many	TRBV5-5	-	TRBJ2-2	CASSLARQDTGELFF	TGTGCCAGCAGCTTGGCTCGGCAAGACACCGGGGAGCTGTTTTTT
many	TRBV12-3/TRBV12-4	-	TRBJ2-5	CASRGTPKETQYF	TGTGCCAGCAGGGGGACACCTAAAGAGACCCAGTACTTC
many	TRBV7-3	TRBD2	TRBJ2-2	CASSSSLAGHGELFF	TGTGCCAGCAGCTCAAGCTTAGCGGGGCACGGGGAGCTGTTTTTT
-	TRBV5-1	-	TRBJ1-1	CASSFPGASTEAFF	TGCGCCAGCAGCTTCCCGGGGGCAAGCACTGAAGCTTTCTTT
few	TRBV7-9	-	TRBJ2-2	CASSLLELRELFF	TGTGCCAGCAGCTTATTGGAGTTGAGGGAGCTGTTTTTT
many	TRBV20-1	TRBD2	TRBJ2-5	CSARDRRAGDGETQYF	TGCAGTGCTAGAGATCGACGAGCGGGAGACGGAGAGACCCAGTACTTC
-	TRBV5-1	TRBD2	TRBJ2-2	CASSWDYHTNTGELFF	TGCGCCAGCAGCTGGGACTACCACACGAACACCGGGGAGCTGTTTTTT
-	TRBV12-3/TRBV12-4	-	TRBJ1-2	CASSLTPGHGYTF	TGTGCCAGCAGTCTCACCCCCGGGCATGGCTACACCTTC
many	TRBV28	-	TRBJ2-1	CASSSRGTSSYNEQFF	TGTGCCAGCAGTTCCCGGGGGACCAGCTCCTACAATGAGCAGTTCTTC
-	TRBV12-3/TRBV12-4	-	TRBJ2-7	CASSFGQGNYEQYF	TGTGCCAGCAGTTTCGGGCAGGGGAACTACGAGCAGTACTTC
once	TRBV7-9	-	TRBJ1-1	CASRNHPRADTEAFF	TGTGCCAGCCGAAACCATCCGCGGGCGGACACTGAAGCTTTCTTT
-	TRBV11-1	-	TRBJ2-3	CASSLTSTLVDTQYF	TGTGCCAGCAGCTTAACTAGTACTTTGGTAGATACGCAGTATTTT
many	TRBV20-1	TRBD1	TRBJ1-5	CSAGTGNQPQHF	TGCAGTGCGGGGACAGGGAATCAGCCCCAGCATTTT
many	TRBV20-1	-	TRBJ2-1	CSARDPAGSSYNEQFF	TGCAGTGCTAGAGATCCAGCCGGGAGCTCCTACAATGAGCAGTTCTTC
many	TRBV5-1	TRBD2	TRBJ2-1	CASSSRLGRESSYNEQFF	TGCGCCAGCAGCTCACGGTTAGGGCGGGAGAGCTCCTACAATGAGCAGTTCTTC
few	TRBV6-5	TRBD1	TRBJ1-4	CASSYSIGTGDEKLFF	TGTGCCAGCAGTTACTCGATTGGGACAGGAGATGAAAAACTGTTTTTT
-	TRBV20-1	TRBD1	TRBJ2-4	CSALDRDKNIQYF	TGCAGTGCCCTCGACAGGGACAAAAACATTCAGTACTTC
-	TRBV12-3/TRBV12-4	-	TRBJ1-1	CASSFDRWEAFF	TGTGCCAGCAGTTTTGATAGGTGGGAAGCTTTCTTT
few	TRBV28	-	TRBJ1-2	CASSLRTSRNYGYTF	TGTGCCAGCAGCCTGAGGACATCCCGGAACTATGGCTACACCTTC
few	TRBV6-2/TRBV6-3	-	TRBJ2-5	CASSYGTPGTQYF	TGTGCCAGCAGTTACGGGACTCCCGGGACCCAGTACTTC
-	TRBV19	-	TRBJ1-4	CASSIEEVRLEEKLFF	TGTGCCAGTAGTATAGAGGAAGTCAGGCTGGAGGAAAAACTGTTTTTT
once	TRBV3-1	TRBD1	TRBJ1-4	CASSQNRGEKLFF	TGTGCCAGCAGCCAAAACAGGGGGGAAAAACTGTTTTTT
-	TRBV14	TRBD2	TRBJ2-7	CASSHVLAGVYEQYF	TGTGCCAGCAGCCACGTACTAGCGGGGGTCTACGAGCAGTACTTC
few	TRBV28	-	TRBJ2-7	CASSLGYRAYEQYF	TGTGCCAGCAGTTTGGGTTACAGAGCCTACGAGCAGTACTTC
-	TRBV11-2	-	TRBJ2-2	CASSLGGDGELFF	TGTGCCAGCAGCTTAGGGGGGGACGGGGAGCTGTTTTTT
many	TRBV20-1	-	TRBJ2-7	CSAGGEARNSYEQYF	TGCAGTGCTGGGGGAGAGGCGCGAAACTCCTACGAGCAGTACTTC
many	TRBV12-3/TRBV12-4	TRBD1	TRBJ2-1	CASRFGTGFLGEQFF	TGTGCCAGCAGGTTCGGGACAGGGTTTCTTGGTGAGCAGTTCTTC
many	TRBV5-1	-	TRBJ1-1	CASSLGNGRLNTEAFF	TGCGCCAGCAGCTTGGGGAACGGACGGCTGAACACTGAAGCTTTCTTT
few	TRBV5-1	TRBD1	TRBJ2-3	CASSLGQGALRRFSDTQYF	TGCGCCAGCAGCTTAGGACAGGGGGCTCTTAGGCGGTTCAGTGATACGCAGTATTTT
many	TRBV6-1	TRBD2	TRBJ2-3	CASSVGTSGKGNTDTQYF	TGTGCCAGCAGTGTCGGTACTAGCGGGAAGGGGAACACAGATACGCAGTATTTT
many	TRBV24-1	-	TRBJ2-3	CATSELLARFADTQYF	TGTGCCACCAGTGAACTACTAGCTAGGTTCGCAGATACGCAGTATTTT
many	TRBV7-8	-	TRBJ2-1	CASSLVPQGVDNEQFF	TGTGCCAGCAGCTTAGTACCGCAGGGCGTTGACAATGAGCAGTTCTTC
many	TRBV5-1	-	TRBJ2-1	CASSLHADSYNEQFF	TGCGCCAGCAGCTTGCACGCAGACTCCTACAATGAGCAGTTCTTC